This T cell receptor beta chain comes out of a study of T cells after yellow fever vaccination. General observations from the study: Some clonotypes, a small share, were shared between CD4 and CD8 compartments.

V dropped 5 bases and J dropped 2 bases, with 12 bases sitting between them. The CDR3 totals 14 residues. Germline values: CDR1 SGHTS, CDR2 YDEGEE. Using its own MiXCR run on the 5' RACE reads, TCRdb lists one record per CDR3 protein. The table has about 210,000 distinct CDR3 sequences, approximately 3% seen once; the top ten hold 3.2%. This clonotype was detected ten times or more. The antigen is unknown. The TCR originated in a man aged 18 to 29 who received the YFV17D yellow fever vaccine. V gene TRBV5-8 combines with J gene TRBJ2-3; weak D call: TRBD2 (5 bases). The specimen comprised CD4+ T cells sorted from PBMCs, sampled 10 days after the yellow fever booster vaccination. This CDR3 reads CASSSGVYTDTQYF. CDR3 DNA sequence: TGTGCCAGCAGTTCCGGGGTCTACACAGATACGCAGTATTTT.